This T cell receptor beta chain was recorded in a study of Ad26.COV2.S vaccination and SARS-CoV-2 variants. Losses at the gene ends were 5 bases for V and 0 bases for J; bases not matched to a gene: 5. The germline gives CDR1 LNHDA, CDR2 SQIVND (reference sequence). The CDR3 contains 16 residues. Some clones are missing from TCRdb's copy, which holds only in-frame ones; the method was immunoSEQ multiplex PCR. The data hold hundreds of thousands of clones, with roughly nine tenths observed a single time. Treatment specified: 19 received Ad26.COV2.S at low or high dose, single or two shots; several received placebo; per-sample allocation not given. Collection of samples fell on day 63 after the first vaccine or placebo injection.

The receptor was isolated from a person aged 18 to 65 who received the Ad26.COV2.S COVID-19 vaccine or a placebo. The gene calls are TRBV19 and TRBJ1-3; 9 bases are a match to TRBD1. The sample here was peripheral blood, taken in a trial of Ad26.COV2.S vaccine versus placebo. The CDR3 region is CASSPGTGTSGNTIYF. CDR3 nucleotides: TGTGCCAGTAGTCCCGGGACAGGGACCTCTGGAAACACCATATATTTT.